The 21 T cell receptor beta chains reported below all come from one sample, sequenced in a study of blood T cell repertoires in COVID-19. Produced via immunoSEQ multiplex PCR; TCRdb's table is partial and in-frame only. The sample gives approximately 26,000 clones, over 90% of which show up once; 2.1% is in the top ten. Sequenced: peripheral blood. These receptors were obtained from a human donor in a cohort sampled during active COVID-19.

The V call is TRBV7-8, the J call TRBJ2-7; the D gene is possibly TRBD1 (5 bases). The CDR3 consists of 15 residues. Germline V CDR1 and CDR2: SGHVS, FQNEAQ. V was clipped by 2 bases and J by 4 bases, with 15 bases between them. The CDR3 loop reads CASSLRQNFGYEQYF. DNA for the CDR3: TGTGCCAGCAGCTTACGACAGAACTTTGGATACGAGCAGTACTTC.

J is TRBJ1-1 and V is TRBV3-1 (or the pseudogene TRBV3-2); the D is unclear. Germline CDR1 reads LGHDT; CDR2 reads YNNKEL (reference sequence). This CDR3 is built from 12 residues. The ends were cut back, 2 bases at V and 5 bases at J, with 6 bases in the middle. CDR3 bases: TGTGCCAGCAGCCAATCGAGAACTGAAGCTTTCTTT. Translated, it gives CASSQSRTEAFF.

The chain carries TRBV9 and TRBJ1-5; D unresolved. CDR1 and CDR2 (germline): SGDLS, YYNGEE. Trimming stripped 0 bases from V and 2 bases from J, with 9 bases between. The CDR3 consists of 15 residues. The CDR3 sequence: CASSVAGNGNQPQHF. CDR3 DNA: TGTGCCAGCAGCGTAGCGGGGAATGGCAATCAGCCCCAGCATTTT.

The gene calls are TRBV6-5 and TRBJ1-2; 7 bases agree with TRBD1. The length of the CDR3 is 11 residues. Germline V gene sequence: CDR1 MNHEY, CDR2 SVGAGI. V lost 7 bases to trimming and J lost 8 bases; unmatched junction nucleotides: 4. This chain's CDR3 is CASTQGGGYTF. CDR3 bases: TGTGCCAGCACTCAGGGGGGCGGCTACACCTTC.

The V call is TRBV10-3, the J call TRBJ1-2; a weak D match, TRBD1 (5 bases). The CDR3 length is 12 residues. Per the germline V gene, CDR1 is ENHRY and CDR2 is SYGVKD. Trimming pared 10 bases from V and 7 bases from J, leaving 16 bases between. CDR3 sequence reads: CATRGGEIGYTF. The CDR3 coding sequence is TGTGCCACCCGGGGGGGGGAGATTGGCTACACCTTC.

The rearrangement joins TRBV30 to TRBJ1-5; D ambiguous. Trimming left V 2 bases short and J 0 bases short, with 20 bases between. The germline V gene has CDR1 GTSNPN and CDR2 SVGIG (reference sequence). The CDR3 extends over 18 amino acids. The CDR3 DNA reads as TGTGCCTGGAGTTACGCACTAGGGCCTCAATATAGCAATCAGCCCCAGCATTTT. It specifies CAWSYALGPQYSNQPQHF.

This clone occurred once. The CDR3 loop reads CAWAENQGGGQPQHF. The DNA for the CDR3 is TGTGCCTGGGCCGAAAATCAGGGGGGCGGACAGCCCCAGCATTTT. The V call is TRBV30, the J call TRBJ1-5; 7 bases agree with TRBD1. This CDR3 has 15 amino acids. V lost 5 bases, J lost 7 bases, and 14 bases stayed unmatched. Germline loops: CDR1 GTSNPN, CDR2 SVGIG (reference sequence).

The rearrangement joins TRBV5-1 to TRBJ2-5; tentative D call: TRBD2 (5 bases). Germline CDR1 and CDR2: SGHRS and YFSETQ. The CDR3 spans 13 residues. V lost 3 bases and J 3 bases, leaving 9 bases between the germline ends. The CDR3 nucleotides read TGCGCCAGCAGCTCCGGGATCAAAGAGACCCAGTACTTC. This sequence encodes CASSSGIKETQYF.

The chain joins TRBV6-6 to TRBJ1-1; no reliable D call. V lost 0 bases and J lost 5, with 7 bases in between. The CDR3 is made up of 13 amino acids. Germline assignment: CDR1 MNHNY and CDR2 SVGAGI (reference sequence). In nucleotides, the CDR3 is TGTGCCAGCAGTTACTCAGTGAGTACTGAAGCTTTCTTT. Encoded protein: CASSYSVSTEAFF.

The V and J genes are TRBV19 and TRBJ2-3; 16 nucleotides agree with TRBD2. There are 19 residues in the CDR3. Trimming at V came to 5 bases and at J to 3 bases, leaving 11 bases not matched to a gene. In germline, CDR1 is LNHDA, CDR2 SQIVND (reference sequence). The CDR3 DNA sequence: TGTGCCAGTAGTTTTCAGGGACTAGCGGGAGGGCCTAGGACAGATACGCAGTATTTT. Its translation: CASSFQGLAGGPRTDTQYF. Filled out from reference TRBV19 and TRBJ2-3, the complete variable domain reads DGGITQSPKYLFRKEGQNVTLSCEQNLNHDAMYWYRQDPGQGLRLIYYSQIVNDFQKGDIAEGYSVSREKKESFPLTVTSAQKNPTAFYLCASSFQGLAGGPRTDTQYFGPGTRLTVL.

The gene calls are TRBV21-1 and TRBJ1-6; TRBD1 was called by the table and not checked on the DNA. TRBV21-1 is tagged as a pseudogene. The CDR3 runs to 18 residues. CDR3 sequence: CASSPRDSDSSYNSPLHF. The CDR3 DNA is TGTGCCAGCAGCCCCCGGGACAGCGACAGCTCCTATAATTCACCCCTCCACTTT.

Here the CDR3 reads CASKEAGVSYNEQFF. The DNA of the CDR3 is TGTGCCAGCAAAGAAGCGGGAGTGTCCTACAATGAGCAGTTCTTC. The rearrangement links TRBV5-4 to TRBJ2-1; 8 bases map to TRBD2. V lost 6 bases to trimming and J lost 1 base; unmatched junction nucleotides: 6. The CDR3 is made up of 15 amino acids. From germline, CDR1 is SGHNT and CDR2 YYREEE (reference sequence). Full variable domain (rest looked up from reference TRBV5-4 and TRBJ2-1): ETGVTQSPTHLIKTRGQQVTLRCSSQSGHNTVSWYQQALGQGPQFIFQYYREEENGRGNFPPRFSGLQFPNYSSELNVNALELDDSALYLCASKEAGVSYNEQFFGPGTRLTVL.

This clone has only one observation. This chain links TRBV10-3 with TRBJ1-5, with 9 bases matching TRBD1. This CDR3 region has 16 residues. Unmatched junction bases numbered 6, after V lost 5 bases and J lost 1 base. The germline gives CDR1 ENHRY, CDR2 SYGVKD. CDR3 loop: CAISQTGGLSNQPQHF. The CDR3 DNA reads TGTGCCATCAGTCAAACAGGGGGCTTAAGCAATCAGCCCCAGCATTTT.

The V gene is TRBV3-1 (or the pseudogene TRBV3-2), the J gene TRBJ1-6; D gene ambiguous. CDR3 length equals 16 residues. Germline CDR1 is LGHDT and CDR2 is YNNKEL (reference sequence). Trimming shortened V by 8 bases and J by 0 bases, and 14 bases separated the two germline ends. The CDR3 protein is CASSTAGNSYNSPLHF. The CDR3 DNA reads TGTGCCAGCTCCACCGCGGGGAACTCCTATAATTCACCCCTCCACTTT.

The rearrangement uses TRBV10-1 and TRBJ2-1; TRBD2 matches at 15 bases. The CDR3 spans 15 residues. CDR1 is WNHNN, CDR2 SYGVQD, per germline (reference sequence). V trimming: 5 bases; J trimming: 7 bases; junction bases outside the gene matches: 3. This CDR3 is CASSPGTSGGNEQFF. The CDR3 bases are TGCGCCAGCAGTCCCGGGACTAGCGGGGGGAATGAGCAGTTCTTC.

The V gene is TRBV3-1 (or the pseudogene TRBV3-2), the J gene TRBJ2-2; 7 bases are shared with TRBD1. The CDR3 covers 13 residues. V gave up 10 bases and J gave up 3 bases; unmatched junction bases: 5. The germline CDR1 and CDR2 sequences are LGHDT and YNNKEL (reference sequence). The chain's CDR3 is CAIGQAYTGELFF. CDR3 in DNA: TGTGCCATTGGACAGGCCTACACCGGGGAGCTGTTTTTT.

The chain couples TRBV12-3 or TRBV12-4 to TRBJ2-7; 10 positions agree with TRBD2. V gave up 1 base and J gave up 6 bases; unmatched junction bases: 0. This CDR3 has 13 residues. The CDR3 loop reads CASSLVAGGEQYF. The CDR3 region has the DNA TGTGCCAGCAGTTTAGTAGCGGGAGGCGAGCAGTACTTC.

The rearrangement joins TRBV6-5 to TRBJ1-2; 7 positions match TRBD1. Per germline, CDR1 MNHEY and CDR2 SVGAGI. CDR3 length equals 14 residues. The J segment lost 1 base and the V segment lost 7 bases, leaving 6 bases of the junction unmatched. CDR3 bases: TGTGCCAGCACCGACAGGGACTTTAACTATGGCTACACCTTC. Amino acids: CASTDRDFNYGYTF.

The chain employs TRBV19 and TRBJ2-7; 10 bases are shared with TRBD1. The germline CDR1 and CDR2 sequences are LNHDA and SQIVND (reference sequence). The V segment lost 5 bases and the J segment 4 bases; nucleotides outside the gene matches: 5. The CDR3 has 14 amino acids. CDR3 sequence: CASSLGQGLYEQYF. The CDR3 DNA is TGTGCCAGTAGTTTGGGACAGGGGTTGTACGAGCAGTACTTC.

V usage is TRBV5-1 and J usage is TRBJ2-7, with 7 bases fitting TRBD2. Germline-derived CDR1 and CDR2 are SGHRS and YFSETQ. The CDR3 is 16 residues long. V shed 0 bases, J shed 2 bases, and the junction held 8 bases outside the gene matches. DNA for the CDR3: TGCGCCAGCAGCTTGGGTGGGACTACTCTGACCTACGAGCAGTACTTC. Translation: CASSLGGTTLTYEQYF.

The gene calls are TRBV7-2 and TRBJ2-7, with D possibly TRBD1 on 5 matching bases. Germline-derived CDR1 and CDR2 are SGHTA and FQGNSA. The CDR3 runs 13 residues. Trimming took 1 base from V and 2 from J, leaving 6 bases between them. CDR3 DNA sequence: TGTGCCAGCAGCTTAGGACAGCCCTACGAGCAGTACTTC. It is translated as CASSLGQPYEQYF.